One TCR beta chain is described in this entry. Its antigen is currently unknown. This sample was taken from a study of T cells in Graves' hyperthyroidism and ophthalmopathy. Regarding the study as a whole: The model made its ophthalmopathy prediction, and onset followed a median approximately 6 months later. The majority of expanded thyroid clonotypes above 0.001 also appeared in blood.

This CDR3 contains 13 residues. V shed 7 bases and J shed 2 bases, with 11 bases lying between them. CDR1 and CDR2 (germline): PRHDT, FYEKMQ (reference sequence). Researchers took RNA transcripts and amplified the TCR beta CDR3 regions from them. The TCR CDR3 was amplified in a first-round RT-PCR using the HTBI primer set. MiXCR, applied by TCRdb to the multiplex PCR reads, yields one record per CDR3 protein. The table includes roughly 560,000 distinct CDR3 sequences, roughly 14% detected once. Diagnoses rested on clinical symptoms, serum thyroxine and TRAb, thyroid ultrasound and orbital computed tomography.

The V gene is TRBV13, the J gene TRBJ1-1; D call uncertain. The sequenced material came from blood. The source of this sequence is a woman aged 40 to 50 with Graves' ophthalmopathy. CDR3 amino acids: CASTDGANTEAFF. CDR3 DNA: TGTGCCAGCACCGACGGAGCTAACACTGAAGCTTTCTTT.